This entry features one TCR beta chain sequence. This record comes from a study of blood T cell repertoires in COVID-19. This table comes from immunoSEQ multiplex PCR, and its TCRdb copy is limited to in-frame clones, with some not included. The table lists about 39,000 clones, 75% to 90% of them singletons, with over 3.5% in the top ten. V was pared by 3 bases and J by 7 bases, with 10 bases between. Germline V gene data show CDR1 as KGHSH and CDR2 as LQKENI. The CDR3 contains 13 residues. The clonotype originates from a man in his fifties or sixties with acute or convalescent COVID-19. Sequenced input: peripheral blood. V and J are TRBV18 and TRBJ1-5; TRBD1 is a possible D gene (6 bases). CDR3 bases: TGTGCCAGCTCACCGGGAGGGGGACAGCCCCAGCATTTT. Amino acids: CASSPGGGQPQHF.